This T cell receptor (beta chain) was recovered during a study of T cell repertoires in cytomegalovirus infection. Study-level information: Through public TCR beta signatures, both CMV infection and matching HLA type were indicated.

TCRdb recomputed calls from the reads with MiXCR, one row per CDR3 protein. The data contain roughly 230,000 distinct CDR3 sequences, 15% to 20% of them seen just once; the ten biggest clones take up about half. As regards this clonotype: Its target is not known.

General study findings and limits: Identification of carriers of CMV plus the relevant HLA was achieved through cumulative public TCR beta family frequency. HLA-C-restricted CMV clonotypes gave the most frequent clonotype in two of eight donors.

This clonotype originated in a human donor in good health (CMV status not recorded). Some clones in this sample may be carry-over from other donors' samples. Sequencing input: CD8+ T cells from PBMCs.

This CDR3 is CASSTGTGIEAFF. CDR3 DNA: TGTGCCAGCAGCACCGGGACAGGGATTGAAGCTTTCTTT. The chain is built from TRBV5-6 and TRBJ1-1; TRBD1 aligns across 9 bases. From germline, CDR1 is SGHDT and CDR2 YYEEEE. The length of the CDR3 is 13 residues. The trim removed 4 bases at V and 7 bases at J, leaving 5 bases unmatched.